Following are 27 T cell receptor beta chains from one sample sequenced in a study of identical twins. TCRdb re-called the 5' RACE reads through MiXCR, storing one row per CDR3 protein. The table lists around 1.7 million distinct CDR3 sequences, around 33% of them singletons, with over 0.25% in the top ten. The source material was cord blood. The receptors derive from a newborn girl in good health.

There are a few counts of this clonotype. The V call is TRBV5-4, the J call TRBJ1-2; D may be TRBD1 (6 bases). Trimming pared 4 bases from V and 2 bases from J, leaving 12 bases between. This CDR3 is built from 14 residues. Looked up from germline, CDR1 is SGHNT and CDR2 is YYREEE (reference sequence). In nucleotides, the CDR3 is TGTGCCAGCAGCGCCAAACAGGGAAACTATGGCTACACCTTC. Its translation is CASSAKQGNYGYTF. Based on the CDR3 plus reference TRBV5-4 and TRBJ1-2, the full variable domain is ETGVTQSPTHLIKTRGQQVTLRCSSQSGHNTVSWYQQALGQGPQFIFQYYREEENGRGNFPPRFSGLQFPNYSSELNVNALELDDSALYLCASSAKQGNYGYTFGSGTRLTVV.

Written as DNA, the CDR3 is TGTGCCAGCAGTCACAGAAAGGGATCCGGAAACACCATATATTTT. Encoded protein: CASSHRKGSGNTIYF. The chain has TRBV12-3 or TRBV12-4 and TRBJ1-3; D is undetermined. This CDR3 is 15 amino acids long. V dropped 5 bases and J dropped 4 bases, with 15 bases sitting between them.

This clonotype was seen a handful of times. The CDR3 loop is CASSLVYRGHEKLFF. CDR3 nucleotides: TGTGCCAGCAGCTTAGTTTACAGGGGGCATGAAAAACTGTTTTTT. The chain joins TRBV7-9 to TRBJ1-4, with 9 bases that match TRBD1. The V and J ends lost 1 base and 6 bases, in that order; junction bases with no gene match: 3. This CDR3 has 15 residues. Germline V CDR1 and CDR2: SEHNR, FQNEAQ (reference sequence).

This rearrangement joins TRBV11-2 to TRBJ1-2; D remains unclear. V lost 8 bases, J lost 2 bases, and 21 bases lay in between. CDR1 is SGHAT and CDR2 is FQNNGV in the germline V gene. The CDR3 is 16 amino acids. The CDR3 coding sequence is TGTGCCAGCCAGCGACTCCGGGATTCATGGAACTATGGCTACACCTTC. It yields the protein CASQRLRDSWNYGYTF.

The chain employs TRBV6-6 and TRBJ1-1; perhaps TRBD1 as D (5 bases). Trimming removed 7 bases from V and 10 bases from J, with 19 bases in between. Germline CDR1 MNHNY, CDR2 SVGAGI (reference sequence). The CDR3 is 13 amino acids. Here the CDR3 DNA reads TGTGCCAGCATCCACGGGGGGTCGGGGGGAGCTTTCTTT. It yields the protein CASIHGGSGGAFF.

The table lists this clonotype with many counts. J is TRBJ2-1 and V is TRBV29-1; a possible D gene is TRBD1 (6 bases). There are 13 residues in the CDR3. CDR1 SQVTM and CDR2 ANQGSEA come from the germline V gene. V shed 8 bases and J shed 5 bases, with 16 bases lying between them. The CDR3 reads CSLNQGNHNEQFF. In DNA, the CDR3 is TGCAGCCTAAATCAGGGGAACCACAATGAGCAGTTCTTC.

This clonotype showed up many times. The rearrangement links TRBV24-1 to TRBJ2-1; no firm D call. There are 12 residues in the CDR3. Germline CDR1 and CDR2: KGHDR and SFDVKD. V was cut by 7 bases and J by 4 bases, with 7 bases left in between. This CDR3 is CATSRSYNEQFF. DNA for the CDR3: TGTGCCACCAGCAGATCTTACAATGAGCAGTTCTTC.

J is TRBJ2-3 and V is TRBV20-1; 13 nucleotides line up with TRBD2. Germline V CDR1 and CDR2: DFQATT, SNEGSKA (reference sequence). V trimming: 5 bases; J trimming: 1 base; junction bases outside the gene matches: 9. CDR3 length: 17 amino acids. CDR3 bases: TGCAGTGCTTCGGGGACTAGCGGGGAATGGGGCACAGATACGCAGTATTTT. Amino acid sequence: CSASGTSGEWGTDTQYF.

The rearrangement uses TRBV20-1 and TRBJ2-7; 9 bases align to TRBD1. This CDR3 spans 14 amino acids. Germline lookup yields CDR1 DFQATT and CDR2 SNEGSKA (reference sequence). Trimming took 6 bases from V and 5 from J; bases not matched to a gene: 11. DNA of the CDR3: TGCAGTGCACCTTACAGGGGGCGTCTGAACGAGCAGTACTTC. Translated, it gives CSAPYRGRLNEQYF.

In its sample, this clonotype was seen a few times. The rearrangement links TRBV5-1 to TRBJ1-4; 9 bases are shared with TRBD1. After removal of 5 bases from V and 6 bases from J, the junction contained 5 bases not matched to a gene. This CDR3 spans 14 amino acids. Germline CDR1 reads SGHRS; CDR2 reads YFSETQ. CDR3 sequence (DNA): TGCGCCAGCAGACTGGGACAGGGTTATGAAAAACTGTTTTTT. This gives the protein CASRLGQGYEKLFF.

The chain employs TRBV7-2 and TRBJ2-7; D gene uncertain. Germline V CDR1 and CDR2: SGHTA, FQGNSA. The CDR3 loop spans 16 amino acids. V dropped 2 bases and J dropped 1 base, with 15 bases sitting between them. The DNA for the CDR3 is TGTGCCAGCAGCTTACTAGGAACTGCTGGGTCCTACGAGCAGTACTTC. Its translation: CASSLLGTAGSYEQYF.

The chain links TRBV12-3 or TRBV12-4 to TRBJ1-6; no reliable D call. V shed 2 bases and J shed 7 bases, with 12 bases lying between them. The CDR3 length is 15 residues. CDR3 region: CASSLTRTQNSPLHF. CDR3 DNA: TGTGCCAGCAGTTTAACGAGGACCCAGAATTCACCCCTCCACTTT.

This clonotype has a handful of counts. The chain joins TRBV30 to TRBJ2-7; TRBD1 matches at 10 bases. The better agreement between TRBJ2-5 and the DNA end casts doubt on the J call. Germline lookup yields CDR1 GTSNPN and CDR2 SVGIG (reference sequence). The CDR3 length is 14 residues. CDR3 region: CAWSAGTGEETQYF. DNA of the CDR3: TGTGCCTGGAGTGCCGGGACAGGGGAGGAGACCCAGTACTTC.

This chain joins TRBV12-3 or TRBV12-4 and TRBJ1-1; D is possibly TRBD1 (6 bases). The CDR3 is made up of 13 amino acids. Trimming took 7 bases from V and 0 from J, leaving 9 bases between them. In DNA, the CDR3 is TGTGCCAGCACGGGACACGTGAACACTGAAGCTTTCTTT. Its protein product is CASTGHVNTEAFF.

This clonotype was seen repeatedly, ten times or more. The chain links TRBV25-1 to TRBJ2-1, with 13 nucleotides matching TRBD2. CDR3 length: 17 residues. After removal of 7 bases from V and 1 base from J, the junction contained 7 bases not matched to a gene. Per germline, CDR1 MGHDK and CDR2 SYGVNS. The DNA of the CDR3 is TGTGCCAGCACGGGACTAGCGGGGTTGTCGTCCTACAATGAGCAGTTCTTC. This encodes CASTGLAGLSSYNEQFF.

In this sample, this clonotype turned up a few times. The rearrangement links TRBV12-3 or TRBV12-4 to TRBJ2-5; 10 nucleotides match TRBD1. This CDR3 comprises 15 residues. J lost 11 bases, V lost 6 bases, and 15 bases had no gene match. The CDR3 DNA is TGTGCCAGCAGGACGACAGGGGGCCGTATCTTCGGGCAGTACTTC. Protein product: CASRTTGGRIFGQYF.

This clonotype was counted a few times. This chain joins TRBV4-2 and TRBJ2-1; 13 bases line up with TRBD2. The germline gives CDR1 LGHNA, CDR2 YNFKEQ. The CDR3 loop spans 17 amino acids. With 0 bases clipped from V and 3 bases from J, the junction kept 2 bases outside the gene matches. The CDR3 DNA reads TGTGCCAGCAGCCAAGATACTAGCGGGAGGGGCTACAATGAGCAGTTCTTC. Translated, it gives CASSQDTSGRGYNEQFF.

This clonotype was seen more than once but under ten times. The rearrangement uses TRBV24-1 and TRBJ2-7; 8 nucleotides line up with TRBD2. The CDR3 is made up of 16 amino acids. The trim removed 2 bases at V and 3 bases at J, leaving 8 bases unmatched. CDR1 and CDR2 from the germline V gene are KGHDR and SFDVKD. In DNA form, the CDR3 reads TGTGCCACCAGTGATTCGGGGGGGGTCGGTTTCTACGAGCAGTACTTC. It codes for CATSDSGGVGFYEQYF.

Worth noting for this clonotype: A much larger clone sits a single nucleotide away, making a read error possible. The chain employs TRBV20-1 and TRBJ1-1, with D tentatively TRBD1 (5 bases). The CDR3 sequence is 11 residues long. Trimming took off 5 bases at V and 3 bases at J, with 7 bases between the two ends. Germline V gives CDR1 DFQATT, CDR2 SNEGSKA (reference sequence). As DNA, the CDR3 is TGCAGTGCTGTCAGGGACACTGAAGCTTTCTTT. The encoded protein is CSAVRDTEAFF.

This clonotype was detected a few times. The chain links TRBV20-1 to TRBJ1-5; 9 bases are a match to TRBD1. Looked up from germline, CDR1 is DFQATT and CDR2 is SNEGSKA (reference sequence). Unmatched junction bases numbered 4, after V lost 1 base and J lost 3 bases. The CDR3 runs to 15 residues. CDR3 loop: CSARVGTGHNQPQHF. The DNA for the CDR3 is TGCAGTGCTAGAGTGGGGACAGGGCACAATCAGCCCCAGCATTTT.

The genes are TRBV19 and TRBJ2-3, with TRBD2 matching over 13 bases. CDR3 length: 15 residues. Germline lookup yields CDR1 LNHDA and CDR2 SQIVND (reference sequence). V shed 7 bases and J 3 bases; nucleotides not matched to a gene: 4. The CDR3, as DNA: TGTGCCAGTACCCTGACTAGCGGGGGGACAGATACGCAGTATTTT. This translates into CASTLTSGGTDTQYF.

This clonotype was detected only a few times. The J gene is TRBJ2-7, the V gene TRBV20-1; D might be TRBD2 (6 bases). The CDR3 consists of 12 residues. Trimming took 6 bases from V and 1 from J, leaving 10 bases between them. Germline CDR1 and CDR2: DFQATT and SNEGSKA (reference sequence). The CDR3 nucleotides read TGCAGTGCCTTCGGGACTTCCTACGAGCAGTACTTC. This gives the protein CSAFGTSYEQYF.

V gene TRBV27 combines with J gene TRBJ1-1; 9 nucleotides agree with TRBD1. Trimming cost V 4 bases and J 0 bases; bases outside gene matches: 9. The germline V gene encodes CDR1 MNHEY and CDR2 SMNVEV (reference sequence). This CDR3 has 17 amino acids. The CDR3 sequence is CASSWVTGGMLNTEAFF. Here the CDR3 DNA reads TGTGCCAGCAGTTGGGTTACAGGGGGCATGTTGAACACTGAAGCTTTCTTT.

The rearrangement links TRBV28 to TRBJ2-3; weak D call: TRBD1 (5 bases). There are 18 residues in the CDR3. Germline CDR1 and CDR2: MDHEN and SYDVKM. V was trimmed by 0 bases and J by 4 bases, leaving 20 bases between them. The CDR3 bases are TGTGCCAGCAGTTTATGGCCCCGTCGGGTAAGGGGCGCAGATACGCAGTATTTT. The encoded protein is CASSLWPRRVRGADTQYF.

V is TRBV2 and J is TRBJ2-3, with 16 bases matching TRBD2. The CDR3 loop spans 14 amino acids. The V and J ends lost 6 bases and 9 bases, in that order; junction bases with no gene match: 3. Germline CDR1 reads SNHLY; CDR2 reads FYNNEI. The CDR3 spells CASRGLAGGWTQYF. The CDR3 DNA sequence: TGTGCCAGCAGGGGACTAGCGGGAGGGTGGACGCAGTATTTT.

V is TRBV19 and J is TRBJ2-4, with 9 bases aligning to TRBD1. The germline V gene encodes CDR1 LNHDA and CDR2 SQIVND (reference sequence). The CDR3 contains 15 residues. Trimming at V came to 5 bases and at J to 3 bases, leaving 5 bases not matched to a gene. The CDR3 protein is CASSALTGGKNIQYF. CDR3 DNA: TGTGCCAGTAGTGCGCTGACAGGGGGCAAAAACATTCAGTACTTC. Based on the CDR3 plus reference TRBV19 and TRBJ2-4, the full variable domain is DGGITQSPKYLFRKEGQNVTLSCEQNLNHDAMYWYRQDPGQGLRLIYYSQIVNDFQKGDIAEGYSVSREKKESFPLTVTSAQKNPTAFYLCASSALTGGKNIQYFGAGTRLSVL.

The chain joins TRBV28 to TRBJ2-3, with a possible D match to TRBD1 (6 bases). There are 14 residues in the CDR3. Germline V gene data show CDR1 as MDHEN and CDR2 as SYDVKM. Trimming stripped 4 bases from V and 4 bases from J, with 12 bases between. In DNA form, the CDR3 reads TGTGCCAGCAGTTGGGCAGGGGTTGCAGATACGCAGTATTTT. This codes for CASSWAGVADTQYF.